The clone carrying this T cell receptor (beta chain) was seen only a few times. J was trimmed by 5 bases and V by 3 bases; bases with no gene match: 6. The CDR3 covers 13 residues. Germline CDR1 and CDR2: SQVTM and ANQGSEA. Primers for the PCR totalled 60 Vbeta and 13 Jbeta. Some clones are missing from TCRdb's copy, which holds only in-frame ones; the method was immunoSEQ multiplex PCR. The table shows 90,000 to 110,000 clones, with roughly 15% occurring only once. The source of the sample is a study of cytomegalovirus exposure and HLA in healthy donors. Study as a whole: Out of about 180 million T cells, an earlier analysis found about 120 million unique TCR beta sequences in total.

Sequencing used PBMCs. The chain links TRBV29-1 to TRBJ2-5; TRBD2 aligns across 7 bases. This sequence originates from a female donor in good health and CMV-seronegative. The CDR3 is CSVEYPSGETQYF. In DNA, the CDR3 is TGCAGCGTTGAGTACCCTAGCGGCGAGACCCAGTACTTC.